This T cell receptor (beta chain) was recorded in a study of vaccination effects on CD4 cells after COVID-19. Trimming left V 5 bases short and J 3 bases short, with 11 bases between. The CDR3 extends over 14 amino acids. CDR1 is SNHLY, CDR2 FYNNEI, per germline. Using viral peptide pools, the ViraFEST assay grew out antigen-specific CD4+ T cells prior to sequencing. It was after more than 8 days of culture that CD4+ T cells were isolated. SARS-CoV-2 infection was confirmed by PCR in the person between March and December 2020. The culture used as the negative control contained an HIV-1 Nef peptide pool. A note on this clone: Its antigen is currently unknown. Within the sample, other DNA sequences also encode this same CDR3.

Repertoires were generated with immunoSEQ multiplex PCR, while TCRdb's copy carries only in-frame clones and drops some. This sample yields roughly 54,000 clones, of which around 76% are seen a single time; approximately 5% belongs to the top ten. The gene calls are TRBV2 and TRBJ1-5; tentatively, D is TRBD1 (6 bases). Here the sequenced sample was CD4+ T cells from PBMCs cultured with HIV peptides, taken before COVID-19 vaccination. Subset noted: HIV-1 Nef peptide pool negative control/reference culture. This sequence originates from a human donor who had a prior SARS-CoV-2 infection. The CDR3 spells CASSPGQNNQPQHF. CDR3 bases: TGTGCCAGCAGTCCAGGACAGAACAATCAGCCCCAGCATTTT.